The 24 T cell receptor beta chains below all came from one sample that was sequenced in a study of vaccination and CD4 T cells after COVID-19. Cultured CD4+ T-cell DNA underwent Oncomine TCR Beta short-read sequencing. TCRdb re-derived calls from the PCR reads in MiXCR, one entry per CDR3 protein. The sample has tens of thousands of distinct CDR3 sequences, approximately 38% seen once. Their target antigens are unknown. Described time point: late sampling 161 to 241 days after vaccination in a few convalescent patients. The treatment was: roughly ten-day PBMC culture with coronavirus spike peptide pools or control peptides (ViraFEST assay). Here the sequenced sample was CD4+ T cells from blood, cultured in vitro, taken about 7 months after SARS-CoV-2 vaccination. The source is a human donor who had recovered from COVID-19.

This sequence joins TRBV7-3 and TRBJ1-6; D is possibly TRBD1 (5 bases). The germline V gene encodes CDR1 SGHTA and CDR2 FQGTGA. Trimming took 2 bases from V and 5 from J, leaving 7 bases between them. There are 14 residues in the CDR3. CDR3 coding DNA: TGTGCCAGCAGCTTACAGGGCGATAATTCACCCCTCCACTTT. Its translation: CASSLQGDNSPLHF.

This clonotype was detected only a few times. The rearrangement links TRBV19 to TRBJ2-6; 8 nucleotides agree with TRBD1. Germline V gene lookup returns CDR1 LNHDA and CDR2 SQIVND (reference sequence). This CDR3 comprises 18 residues. V was pared by 4 bases and J by 0 bases, with 8 bases of the junction left unmatched. The CDR3 nucleotides read TGTGCCAGTAGTAGAGACAGGGGCTACAGCTCTGGGGCCAACGTCCTGACTTTC. Encoded protein: CASSRDRGYSSGANVLTF. Complete variable domain (other parts from reference TRBV19 and TRBJ2-6): DGGITQSPKYLFRKEGQNVTLSCEQNLNHDAMYWYRQDPGQGLRLIYYSQIVNDFQKGDIAEGYSVSREKKESFPLTVTSAQKNPTAFYLCASSRDRGYSSGANVLTFGAGSRLTVL.

This clonotype has only a few counts. The genes are TRBV7-2 and TRBJ2-5; no clear D. The V gene lost 2 bases and the J gene lost 1 base, with 8 bases spanning the gap. This CDR3 is built from 14 residues. Germline V gene lookup returns CDR1 SGHTA and CDR2 FQGNSA. CDR3 DNA: TGTGCCAGCAGCTTATCAATCTCCCAAGAGACCCAGTACTTC. Translating gives CASSLSISQETQYF.

This clonotype was seen only a few times. V usage is TRBV24-1 and J usage is TRBJ1-5; D ambiguous. V was pared by 11 bases and J by 7 bases, with 11 bases between. Germline values: CDR1 KGHDR, CDR2 SFDVKD. The CDR3 loop spans 11 amino acids. DNA for the CDR3: TGTGCCAATCTTCCAAGGCAGCCCCAGCATTTT. Translated: CANLPRQPQHF.

For this clonotype: Germline and junction disagree at one end, which may indicate a read error. This chain uses TRBV20-1 with TRBJ2-3; 11 positions match TRBD2. CDR1 and CDR2 from the germline V gene are DFQATT and SNEGSKA (reference sequence). The CDR3 spans 14 residues. CDR3 DNA sequence: TGCAGTGCACAACTAGCGGGAGTCCGCGATACGCGGTATTTT. This translates into CSAQLAGVRDTRYF.

The chain joins TRBV10-3 to TRBJ2-6; 8 positions match TRBD1. This CDR3 contains 16 residues. V was pared by 3 bases and J by 3 bases, with 4 bases of the junction left unmatched. Germline-derived CDR1 and CDR2 are ENHRY and SYGVKD. The CDR3 region is CAISDDRGGGANVLTF. CDR3 DNA: TGTGCCATCAGTGATGACAGGGGCGGTGGGGCCAACGTCCTGACTTTC.

CDR3 amino acids: CASSLSGQNYGYTF. The CDR3 DNA reads as TGTGCCAGCAGCTTATCGGGACAGAACTATGGCTACACCTTC. The chain recombines TRBV7-2 with TRBJ1-2; 7 bases are a match to TRBD1. The CDR3 is made up of 14 amino acids. CDR1 and CDR2 (germline): SGHTA, FQGNSA. With V trimmed by 2 bases and J by 2 bases, 2 bases remained unmatched.

This clonotype showed up just a few times. The chain has TRBV20-1 and TRBJ2-7; no clear D. Germline loops: CDR1 DFQATT, CDR2 SNEGSKA (reference sequence). This CDR3 is 11 amino acids long. Trimming took off 3 bases at V and 3 bases at J, with 6 bases between the two ends. CDR3 in DNA: TGCAGTGCTAGGAGACTCTACGAGCAGTACTTC. Protein product: CSARRLYEQYF.

For this clonotype: A read error may produce the germline difference seen at one junction end. This chain connects TRBV7-9 to TRBJ2-3; 12 bases are shared with TRBD2. Per the germline V gene, CDR1 is SEHNR and CDR2 is FQNEAQ (reference sequence). This CDR3 is built from 16 residues. CDR3 sequence (DNA): TGTGCCAGCAGCTTCGCTAGCGGGAGGGGGACAGATACCCAGTATTTT. This codes for CASSFASGRGTDTQYF.

The chain employs TRBV18 and TRBJ1-5, with D possibly matching TRBD1 (5 bases). CDR1 and CDR2 from the germline V gene are KGHSH and LQKENI. With 4 bases removed from V and 5 bases from J, the gap between germline ends came to 9 bases. This CDR3 is built from 13 residues. The CDR3 is CASSRGDDQPQHF. The CDR3 bases are TGTGCCAGCTCACGGGGGGACGATCAGCCCCAGCATTTT.

The J gene is TRBJ2-7, the V gene TRBV4-3; TRBD1 is a possible D gene (6 bases). V shed 4 bases and J shed 2 bases, with 9 bases lying between them. CDR1 is LGHNA, CDR2 YSLEER, per germline. This CDR3 contains 13 residues. The DNA of the CDR3 is TGCGCCAGCAGCCGGGACACCGCCTACGAGCAGTACTTC. Its protein product is CASSRDTAYEQYF.

The genes are TRBV7-9 and TRBJ2-1; 10 bases align to TRBD2. The CDR3 is 16 residues long. Germline values: CDR1 SEHNR, CDR2 FQNEAQ (reference sequence). The V and J ends lost 4 bases and 4 bases, in that order; junction bases with no gene match: 7. The CDR3 DNA sequence: TGTGCCAGCAGCTCGGTGACTAGCGGGTCTTACAATGAGCAGTTCTTC. This sequence encodes CASSSVTSGSYNEQFF.

This clonotype was seen more than once but under ten times. J is TRBJ1-6 and V is TRBV10-3; no firm D call. The V end was cut by 1 base, the J end by 10 bases, with 11 bases between. CDR3 length: 14 residues. Germline CDR1 reads ENHRY; CDR2 reads SYGVKD. The CDR3 DNA reads as TGTGCCATCAGTGAGTATCCGCAGGAATCACCCCTCCACTTT. Translated, it gives CAISEYPQESPLHF.

The CDR3 nucleotides are TGCAGTGCTAGCTACAGCTACGAGCAGTACTTC. It specifies CSASYSYEQYF. This chain uses TRBV20-1 with TRBJ2-7, with no clear D. Germline V gives CDR1 DFQATT, CDR2 SNEGSKA (reference sequence). The CDR3 covers 11 residues. Deletions cut 3 bases from V and 3 bases from J, with 6 bases between.

The chain employs TRBV5-4 and TRBJ2-5, with 9 positions matching TRBD2. This CDR3 is 17 amino acids long. CDR1 is SGHNT and CDR2 is YYREEE in the germline V gene (reference sequence). J lost 2 bases, V lost 2 bases, and 10 bases had no gene match. In DNA, the CDR3 is TGTGCCAGCAGCTTCTTCCTGGGCGGGAGGGGGCAAGAGACCCAGTACTTC. Amino acids: CASSFFLGGRGQETQYF.

J is TRBJ1-4 and V is TRBV28; D is perhaps TRBD1 (6 bases). Germline V CDR1 and CDR2: MDHEN, SYDVKM. Deletions cut 2 bases from V and 8 bases from J, with 12 bases between. CDR3 length equals 14 residues. The CDR3 region has the DNA TGTGCCAGCAGTTTAATACAGGGACGGGAAAAACTGTTTTTT. As protein: CASSLIQGREKLFF. Based on the CDR3 plus reference TRBV28 and TRBJ1-4, the full variable domain is DVKVTQSSRYLVKRTGEKVFLECVQDMDHENMFWYRQDPGLGLRLIYFSYDVKMKEKGDIPEGYSVSREKKERFSLILESASTNQTSMYLCASSLIQGREKLFFGSGTQLSVL.

This clonotype qualifies as medium-sized. The gene calls are TRBV28 and TRBJ2-5; 10 bases map to TRBD2. CDR1 and CDR2 from the germline V gene are MDHEN and SYDVKM. This CDR3 contains 17 residues. Trimming removed 3 bases from V and 2 bases from J; junction bases left unmatched: 9. In DNA form, the CDR3 reads TGTGCCAGCAGTTTGTCTAGCGGGAGAGGCCGGCAAGAGACCCAGTACTTC. It is translated as CASSLSSGRGRQETQYF.

CDR3 sequence reads: CASSPTQGYQYNSPLHF. The CDR3 DNA is TGTGCCAGCAGTCCAACACAAGGATATCAGTATAATTCACCCCTCCACTTT. The chain carries TRBV27 and TRBJ1-6; D gene ambiguous. CDR3 length: 17 residues. V was shortened by 5 bases and J by 4 bases, with 18 bases between the two germline ends. CDR1 is MNHEY, CDR2 SMNVEV, per germline (reference sequence).

This sequence joins TRBV6-1 and TRBJ1-2; D is unclear. Germline values: CDR1 MNHNS, CDR2 SASEGT. The CDR3 spans 13 residues. V dropped 7 bases and J dropped 4 bases, with 13 bases sitting between them. Here the CDR3 reads CASTQSPFYGYTF. The CDR3 DNA sequence: TGTGCCAGCACTCAAAGCCCGTTCTATGGCTACACCTTC.

The sample holds a few counts of this clonotype. V and J are TRBV7-9 and TRBJ2-5, with D possibly being TRBD2 (5 bases). Trimming left V 4 bases short and J 1 base short, with 7 bases between. The CDR3 totals 13 residues. Germline assignment: CDR1 SEHNR and CDR2 FQNEAQ (reference sequence). This CDR3 is CASSSRGQETQYF. The CDR3 DNA reads TGTGCCAGCAGCTCTCGGGGCCAAGAGACCCAGTACTTC.

In its sample, this clonotype was seen a few times. This sequence joins TRBV10-3 and TRBJ2-7; 9 nucleotides agree with TRBD2. Losses at the gene ends were 5 bases for V and 6 bases for J; bases not matched to a gene: 5. The CDR3 has 13 amino acids. CDR1 and CDR2 (germline): ENHRY, SYGVKD. The chain's CDR3 is CAISLAGEGEQYF. Written as DNA, the CDR3 is TGTGCCATCAGTTTAGCGGGAGAGGGCGAGCAGTACTTC.

The rearrangement joins TRBV20-1 to TRBJ2-7; D not certain. The CDR3 covers 15 residues. V lost 2 bases, J lost 3 bases, and 17 bases lay in between. Germline CDR1 and CDR2: DFQATT and SNEGSKA (reference sequence). The CDR3 loop is CSARSIEISLYEQYF. The CDR3 bases are TGCAGTGCTAGATCGATAGAAATATCCCTCTACGAGCAGTACTTC.

The gene calls are TRBV4-1 and TRBJ2-7, with 8 positions matching TRBD2. CDR3 length equals 15 residues. Germline V gene sequence: CDR1 MGHRA, CDR2 YSYEKL. V dropped 5 bases and J dropped 4; count of bases not matched to a gene: 10. The CDR3 reads CASSSPGTSLYEQYF. CDR3 nucleotide sequence: TGCGCCAGCAGCTCTCCCGGGACTAGTCTATACGAGCAGTACTTC.

The chain uses TRBV28 and TRBJ2-7; no clear D. Germline V gives CDR1 MDHEN, CDR2 SYDVKM. The CDR3 loop spans 13 amino acids. Trimming left V 7 bases short and J 6 bases short, with 16 bases between. The CDR3 here is CASNAPSISEQYF. The CDR3 DNA sequence: TGTGCCAGCAACGCCCCAAGCATCTCCGAGCAGTACTTC. Using reference TRBV28 and TRBJ2-7 for the parts outside the CDR3, the full variable domain is DVKVTQSSRYLVKRTGEKVFLECVQDMDHENMFWYRQDPGLGLRLIYFSYDVKMKEKGDIPEGYSVSREKKERFSLILESASTNQTSMYLCASNAPSISEQYFGPGTRLTVT.